The 2 T cell receptor beta chains in this list originate from one sample, sequenced in a study of blood T cell repertoires in COVID-19. Sequencing used immunoSEQ multiplex PCR; TCRdb keeps in-frame clones, though not all of them. The repertoire consists of 250,000 to 350,000 clones, with roughly 86% occurring once and the leading ten covering about 11%. The specimen sequenced was peripheral blood. The receptors shown here come from a young woman with COVID-19, enrolled during active disease.

The gene calls are TRBV28 and TRBJ1-4; D not resolved. The CDR3 sequence is 15 residues long. Germline V gives CDR1 MDHEN, CDR2 SYDVKM. With 5 bases removed from V and 0 bases from J, the gap between germline ends came to 10 bases. CDR3: CASSPPGTTNEKLFF. CDR3 coding DNA: TGTGCCAGCAGTCCCCCCGGGACAACTAATGAAAAACTGTTTTTT.

The rearrangement uses TRBV3-1 (or the pseudogene TRBV3-2) and TRBJ1-4, with D tentatively TRBD1 (5 bases). Trimming cost V 6 bases and J 1 base, with 9 bases left between them. The V gene's germline CDR1 is LGHDT and CDR2 YNNKEL (reference sequence). The CDR3 has 14 amino acids. The CDR3 loop reads CASSRRETNEKLFF. CDR3 coding DNA: TGTGCCAGCAGTCGCAGGGAAACTAATGAAAAACTGTTTTTT.